The TCR beta chain described here comes from a study of blood T cells in healthy people across ages. Turning to this clonotype: Its antigen remains unknown.

A sample-barcoded 5' primer and a J-beta primer mix were used in a second PCR of roughly 6 to 11 cycles. TCRdb called the 5' RACE reads again in MiXCR, with one record for every CDR3 protein. The sample holds around 1.1 million distinct CDR3 sequences, 30% to 40% seen once. Findings and limits, study-wide: Among long-lived donors, naive CD4+ cells were more numerous and diversity higher than in aged donors. Among T cells, TCR beta diversity per million cells dropped roughly linearly as age rose. CMV infection status of these donors was not known.

PBMCs, at least 7 million per sample, were isolated. Germline V gene data show CDR1 as LNHDA and CDR2 as SQIVND (reference sequence). V lost 6 bases and J lost 4, with 12 bases in between. This CDR3 is 13 amino acids long. The chain carries TRBV19 and TRBJ1-1; possibly TRBD1 for D (5 bases). This TCR was recovered from a man aged 18 to 30 in good health. The sequenced material came from blood. The CDR3 DNA reads TGTGCCAGTAGCGTGACCGGGACCACTGAAGCTTTCTTT. Translated, it gives CASSVTGTTEAFF. The variable domain in full, with the rest retrieved from reference TRBV19 and TRBJ1-1, is DGGITQSPKYLFRKEGQNVTLSCEQNLNHDAMYWYRQDPGQGLRLIYYSQIVNDFQKGDIAEGYSVSREKKESFPLTVTSAQKNPTAFYLCASSVTGTTEAFFGQGTRLTVV.